This T cell receptor (beta chain) is drawn from a study of T cells expressing NK-cell markers. Study at large: Underlying the TCR beta repertoires were sorted CD3+CD56+NKG2C+, CD3+CD56+NKG2C- and CD3+CD56-NKG2C+ T cells. With respect to HCMV, seven of the eight sequenced donors were seropositive, and one was seronegative.

Making the TCR beta cDNA relied on 5'RACE template switching with UMIs. TCRdb reprocessed the 5' RACE reads and reports one entry per CDR3 protein, with no DNA. The sample includes fewer than 200,000 distinct CDR3 sequences. Findings of the study overall: A few donors' CD3+CD56-NKG2C+ cells were dominated by the same clonotypes.

On this clonotype: What it binds is not known.

CDR3 length: 13 residues. Germline V gene sequence: CDR1 SGHKS, CDR2 YYEKEE (reference sequence). Material for sequencing was blood T cells: a sorted CD56 or NKG2C T cell subset, CD4+ or CD8+ T cells, or bulk PBMC T cells (not recorded which). The rearrangement uses TRBV5-5 and TRBJ2-5; TCRdb reports TRBD2, a call that lacks DNA to check it against. This TCR was recovered from a woman between 18 and 70 years old in good health. CDR3 residues: CASSRRGEETQYF.